One sample yielded the 24 T cell receptor beta chains listed below, sequenced in a study of blood T cell repertoires in COVID-19. Method: immunoSEQ multiplex PCR; TCRdb's copy keeps in-frame clones and lacks some. This table has 100,000 or so clones, just over 90% appearing once. The material sequenced was peripheral blood. These receptors all come from a man in his sixties with acute or convalescent COVID-19.

The rearrangement uses TRBV7-7 and TRBJ2-5, with D tentatively TRBD1 (6 bases). This CDR3 contains 13 residues. Trimming cost V 5 bases and J 7 bases, with 14 bases left between them. The germline gives CDR1 SSHAT, CDR2 FNYEAQ (reference sequence). CDR3 residues: CASSPRARGTQYF. The CDR3 DNA reads as TGTGCCAGCAGCCCCCGGGCCAGGGGGACCCAGTACTTC.

The chain couples TRBV7-8 to TRBJ2-7; D possibly corresponds to TRBD1 (5 bases). Per the germline V gene, CDR1 is SGHVS and CDR2 is FQNEAQ. V lost 1 base, J lost 8 bases, and 15 bases lay in between. The CDR3 totals 14 residues. The CDR3 reads CASSLDWTNRQQYF. Written as DNA, the CDR3 is TGTGCCAGCAGCTTAGACTGGACAAATAGACAGCAGTACTTC.

The chain uses TRBV6-1 and TRBJ2-3; D possibly corresponds to TRBD1 (5 bases). Germline V lookup: CDR1 MNHNS, CDR2 SASEGT. There are 16 residues in the CDR3. Trimming shortened V by 1 base and J by 4 bases, and 15 bases separated the two germline ends. As DNA, the CDR3 is TGTGCCAGCAGTGAAGGGGTTGTGAAGGGGCCAGATACGCAGTATTTT. It codes for CASSEGVVKGPDTQYF.

This chain joins TRBV6-1 and TRBJ1-1; possibly TRBD1 for D (6 bases). The V end lost 2 bases, the J end lost 0 bases, and 10 bases lay between the germline ends. The CDR3 consists of 15 residues. Germline lookup yields CDR1 MNHNS and CDR2 SASEGT. The CDR3 sequence is CASSEIQGLNTEAFF. The CDR3 DNA reads as TGTGCCAGCAGTGAAATACAGGGCCTGAACACTGAAGCTTTCTTT.

The chain joins TRBV3-1 (or the pseudogene TRBV3-2) to TRBJ2-3, with D hard to call. CDR1 is LGHDT, CDR2 YNNKEL, per germline (reference sequence). The CDR3 length is 14 residues. Trimming cost V 2 bases and J 5 bases, with 11 bases left between them. The CDR3: CASSQRWPGDTQYF. CDR3 coding DNA: TGTGCCAGCAGCCAAAGGTGGCCGGGAGATACGCAGTATTTT.

V usage is TRBV3-1 (or the pseudogene TRBV3-2) and J usage is TRBJ1-5, with TRBD1 matching 11 bases. Germline CDR1 LGHDT, CDR2 YNNKEL (reference sequence). Germline trimming cut 4 bases from V and 7 bases from J; bases unmatched to any gene: 9. The CDR3 has 16 residues. The CDR3 here is CASSPGQGVLGQPQHF. DNA of the CDR3: TGTGCCAGCAGCCCGGGACAGGGGGTATTAGGGCAGCCCCAGCATTTT.

The genes are TRBV6-5 and TRBJ2-7; TRBD2 aligns across 12 bases. The CDR3 runs to 15 residues. Germline V gene lookup returns CDR1 MNHEY and CDR2 SVGAGI. J was trimmed by 5 bases and V by 6 bases; bases with no gene match: 8. The CDR3 DNA sequence: TGTGCCAGCAGCCTACTAGCGGGAGGAAGGGACGAGCAGTACGTC. Translating it yields CASSLLAGGRDEQYV.

This sequence joins TRBV11-3 and TRBJ2-1; 9 positions agree with TRBD2. V trimming: 2 bases; J trimming: 3 bases; junction bases outside the gene matches: 8. The CDR3 runs 17 residues. CDR1 is SGHNT and CDR2 is YENEEA in the germline V gene. For the CDR3, the DNA is TGTGCCAGCAGCTTAACCCCTAGAGCGGGGGGCTACAATGAGCAGTTCTTC. As protein: CASSLTPRAGGYNEQFF.

V gene TRBV5-4 combines with J gene TRBJ1-6; 7 bases match TRBD1. The germline CDR1 and CDR2 sequences are SGHNT and YYREEE (reference sequence). The V segment lost 4 bases and the J segment 6 bases; nucleotides outside the gene matches: 4. This CDR3 spans 14 amino acids. The CDR3 DNA is TGTGCCAGCAGCCAGGACAGGTTTAATTCACCCCTCCACTTT. Translation gives CASSQDRFNSPLHF.

The chain is built from TRBV2 and TRBJ1-3; D is undetermined. CDR1 is SNHLY, CDR2 FYNNEI, per germline. The CDR3 has 10 residues. V was clipped by 8 bases and J by 7 bases, with 6 bases between them. The CDR3 region has the DNA TGTGCCAGCGGCCCTAACACCATATATTTT. Protein product: CASGPNTIYF.

This clone appeared a single time. V usage is TRBV5-1 and J usage is TRBJ1-5; TRBD1 matches 9 bases. The CDR3 spans 16 residues. Unmatched junction bases numbered 9, after V lost 3 bases and J lost 5 bases. Germline assignment: CDR1 SGHRS and CDR2 YFSETQ. The CDR3 nucleotides read TGCGCCAGCAGCTCCCGGGACAGGGAGGCCGATCAGCCCCAGCATTTT. Translating it yields CASSSRDREADQPQHF.

Turning to this clone: At one of its ends the junction is not consistent with the germline gene, which may arise from a read error. The rearrangement uses TRBV2 and TRBJ2-2; the D gene is possibly TRBD1 (5 bases). Germline V gene lookup returns CDR1 SNHLY and CDR2 FYNNEI. This CDR3 spans 16 amino acids. CDR3 residues: CASREGANRKTGELFF. CDR3 in DNA: TGTGCCAGCAGGGAAGGGGCCAACCGAAAGACCGGGGAGCTGTTTTTT.

The chain joins TRBV6-4 to TRBJ2-1; D is possibly TRBD2 (5 bases). CDR1 is MRHNA and CDR2 is SNTAGT in the germline V gene. With 6 bases removed from V and 5 bases from J, the gap between germline ends came to 14 bases. The CDR3 runs to 14 residues. CDR3 nucleotide sequence: TGTGCCAGCAGCCCTGAACTAGAGAACAATGAGCAGTTCTTC. It codes for CASSPELENNEQFF.

The chain recombines TRBV6-5 with TRBJ2-2; 7 bases are shared with TRBD1. CDR1 MNHEY and CDR2 SVGAGI come from the germline V gene. The ends lost 6 bases at V and 0 bases at J; junction bases unmatched: 4. This CDR3 spans 15 amino acids. The CDR3 nucleotides read TGTGCCAGCAGCCCCGGGACAGCGAACACCGGGGAGCTGTTTTTT. Residues: CASSPGTANTGELFF.

This chain connects TRBV9 to TRBJ2-3; 13 nucleotides align to TRBD2. The CDR3 covers 16 residues. Germline V gene lookup returns CDR1 SGDLS and CDR2 YYNGEE. The ends lost 4 bases at V and 9 bases at J; junction bases unmatched: 11. CDR3 in amino acids: CASSTSVGLAGVTQYF. For the CDR3, the DNA is TGTGCCAGCAGCACTAGCGTAGGACTAGCGGGAGTCACGCAGTATTTT.

The gene calls are TRBV30 and TRBJ1-2; a possible D gene is TRBD1 (6 bases). The germline V gene encodes CDR1 GTSNPN and CDR2 SVGIG (reference sequence). CDR3 length: 13 residues. Trimming took 3 bases from V and 4 from J, leaving 12 bases between them. Here the CDR3 reads CAWRDRGSYGYTF. The CDR3 bases are TGTGCCTGGAGGGACAGAGGAAGCTATGGCTACACCTTC.

The gene calls are TRBV30 and TRBJ2-7; 11 bases align to TRBD2. With V trimmed by 0 bases and J by 6 bases, 13 bases remained unmatched. The V gene's germline CDR1 is GTSNPN and CDR2 SVGIG (reference sequence). The CDR3 length is 17 residues. The CDR3 nucleotides read TGTGCCTGGAGTGTATGGATAACTAGCGGGAGATTGGGCGAGCAGTACTTC. Residues: CAWSVWITSGRLGEQYF.

This clone has only one observation. This chain joins TRBV7-7 and TRBJ2-5; tentative D call: TRBD1 (5 bases). Trimming pared 5 bases from V and 1 base from J, leaving 14 bases between. This CDR3 is 15 amino acids long. Germline CDR1 and CDR2: SSHAT and FNYEAQ (reference sequence). CDR3 nucleotides: TGTGCCAGCAGCCTAACAGGTTTCGGCCAAGAGACCCAGTACTTC. Its translation: CASSLTGFGQETQYF. Variable domain in full (rest from reference TRBV7-7 and TRBJ2-5): GAGVSQSPRYKVTKRGQDVTLRCDPISSHATLYWYQQALGQGPEFLTYFNYEAQPDKSGLPSDRFSAERPEGSISTLTIQRTEQRDSAMYRCASSLTGFGQETQYFGPGTRLLVL.

The gene calls are TRBV10-3 and TRBJ1-2; TRBD1 aligns across 7 bases. There are 14 residues in the CDR3. V gave up 3 bases and J gave up 4 bases; unmatched junction bases: 5. The germline gives CDR1 ENHRY, CDR2 SYGVKD. The CDR3 DNA follows: TGTGCCATCAGTGATGGGGCAGGGGGCTATGGCTACACCTTC. Encoded protein: CAISDGAGGYGYTF.

V gene TRBV5-1 combines with J gene TRBJ2-2; TRBD1 matches 7 bases. Unmatched junction bases numbered 6, after V lost 3 bases and J lost 1 base. The germline CDR1 and CDR2 sequences are SGHRS and YFSETQ. This CDR3 region has 16 residues. Here the CDR3 DNA reads TGCGCCAGCAGCTGGGTGACAGGGAGGAACACCGGGGAGCTGTTTTTT. Amino acid sequence: CASSWVTGRNTGELFF.

The rearrangement joins TRBV2 to TRBJ1-5, with 7 bases lining up with TRBD1. Trimming removed 0 bases from V and 7 bases from J; junction bases left unmatched: 3. Germline CDR1 is SNHLY and CDR2 is FYNNEI. There are 14 residues in the CDR3. CDR3: CASSEAQGVQPQHF. For the CDR3, the DNA is TGTGCCAGCAGTGAAGCGCAGGGGGTCCAGCCCCAGCATTTT. Together with reference TRBV2 and TRBJ1-5, the CDR3 gives the full variable domain: EPEVTQTPSHQVTQMGQEVILRCVPISNHLYFYWYRQILGQKVEFLVSFYNNEISEKSEIFDDQFSVERPDGSNFTLKIRSTKLEDSAMYFCASSEAQGVQPQHFGDGTRLSIL.

The chain uses TRBV9 and TRBJ1-2; 10 bases agree with TRBD1. This CDR3 contains 15 residues. The junction had 1 base not matched to a gene; V was cut back by 0 bases and J by 2 bases. CDR1 SGDLS and CDR2 YYNGEE come from the germline V gene. The CDR3 sequence is CASSVATGGNYGYTF. The CDR3, as DNA: TGTGCCAGCAGCGTAGCGACAGGGGGCAACTATGGCTACACCTTC.

The rearrangement joins TRBV5-1 to TRBJ1-2; 7 positions agree with TRBD1. With 1 base clipped from V and 7 bases from J, the junction kept 7 bases outside the gene matches. CDR1 and CDR2 from the germline V gene are SGHRS and YFSETQ. The CDR3 is made up of 14 amino acids. The chain's CDR3 is CASSLFRGELGYTF. The CDR3 nucleotides read TGCGCCAGCAGCTTGTTCAGGGGGGAGCTTGGCTACACCTTC.

The chain joins TRBV11-3 to TRBJ1-4; the D gene is possibly TRBD1 (5 bases). Germline V lookup: CDR1 SGHNT, CDR2 YENEEA. V was pared by 5 bases and J by 7 bases, with 14 bases between. CDR3 length equals 14 residues. The CDR3 DNA reads as TGTGCCAGCAGCAAGGGCAGGGCAAGTGAAAAACTGTTTTTT. Translated, it gives CASSKGRASEKLFF.